The sequence of this T cell receptor (beta chain) was determined in a study of vaccination effects on CD4 cells after COVID-19 (dated by TCRdb to the early 2020s). For the study in its entirety: Post-vaccine samples across the study were collected a median of 72 days after the second dose, with a range of 14 to 241. A total of around eleven COVID-19 convalescent patients and a handful of SARS-CoV-2-naive healthy vaccine recipients were included in the full study. The Oncomine TCR Beta short-read assay on an Illumina iSeq 100 was used to sequence cultures from other donors in the study. SARS-CoV-2 spike-specific CD4+ TCR repertoires from before and after mRNA vaccination were compared in COVID-19 convalescent patients and in infection-naive vaccine recipients. The full study reports these points: Both infection-induced and vaccine-induced clones contracted markedly at late post-vaccination timepoints, which is consistent with waning T cell responses. The study was limited by a small number of convalescent patients and lacked early post-infection timepoints. Among healthy vaccine recipients, nearly all vaccine-induced clones were SARS-CoV-2 mono-reactive, and only 1 of 255 was cross-reactive with common cold coronaviruses.

Receptor amplification or capture employed the immunoSEQ multiplex PCR assay. TCR beta CDR3 sequencing was performed on DNA from the cultured, isolated CD4+ T cells. In the original analysis: Non-productive TCR sequences were removed, reads were trimmed to the CDR3 region, and CDR3s of at least 7 amino acids were retained. Antigen-specific clonotypes were identified using the MANAFEST web app by comparison of expansion in peptide wells against reference cultures. Positive clones required FDR<0.05 expansion versus reference and all other wells, odds ratio above 5, and frequency above 0.1% in two replicate wells. A clonotype was called cross-reactive if it was significantly expanded both in SARS-CoV-2 spike wells and in at least one common cold coronavirus spike condition. CDR3 similarity was assessed by Levenshtein distance with the stringdist R package, and unrooted trees were built with ape in R 3.6.1. Imported from immuneACCESS, the table was reduced by TCRdb to in-frame sequences with V and J called. These copies leave out some clones; in studies compared against another copy, an unresolved V gene accounts for under half, and the cause of the remainder is not known. D and trimming come from the DNA, and the V and J calls and clone size come from that table. The sample table contains 75,000 to 100,000 clones; only one count was recorded for under 80% of them. In total, the top ten clones hold more than 1% of the sample.

CDR1 and CDR2 are drawn from the germline V gene: MNHEY, SVGAGI. V loses 7 bases, J loses 10 bases, and the germline ends lie 14 bases apart. The CDR3 numbers 13 residues from cysteine through phenylalanine. Solely the CDR3 DNA is kept, with 39 bases framed from the first base. The ViraFEST assay stimulated PBMC with viral peptide pools and then used TCR sequencing to identify antigen-specific CD4+ T cell clonotypes by expansion. After less than eleven days of culture, CD4+ T cells were isolated with the EasySep CD4+ T cell isolation kit. Each participant got two doses of an mRNA SARS-CoV-2 vaccine, either BNT162b2 or mRNA-1273. None of the healthy vaccine recipients had a prior SARS-CoV-2 infection, which was confirmed by nucleocapsid antibody tests that came back negative both before and after vaccination. Each well held fewer than 2.5 million PBMC cultured in IMDM containing around 5% human AB serum, roughly 9.6 IU/ml IL-2 and gentamicin, along with 8 to 10 ug/ml peptides. Half of the culture medium was replaced with fresh IL-2-containing medium on days 3 and 7. Unless noted otherwise, every peptide stimulation condition was grown in triplicate wells. PBMC were separated from whole blood using Ficoll-Paque Plus gradient centrifugation and were then either cryopreserved at -140C or used fresh. The overlapping peptide pools covered the spike proteins of SARS-CoV-2 as well as those of the common cold coronaviruses HCoV-NL63, HCoV-OC43 and HCoV-229E. Genomic DNA was extracted from cultured CD4+ T cells with the QIAamp micro DNA kit.

On this clone: The target of this receptor is not known. No much larger clone exists at a distance of one base, and base qualities are not known.

Specimen: CD4+ T cells from PBMCs cultured with HCoV-OC43 spike peptides, collected after COVID-19 vaccination. This sample's cell subset or site label indicates: HCoV-OC43 spike overlapping peptide pool stimulation. The chain couples TRBV6-5 to TRBJ1-6; a weak D assignment points to TRBD1 (6 bases agree). This receptor was obtained from a human donor who received a COVID-19 vaccine. The CDR3 region: CASKEQGGSPLHF. The DNA reads TGTGCCAGCAAAGAACAGGGTGGATCACCCCTCCACTTT.